The 8 T cell receptor beta chains given below trace back to one sample, sequenced in a study of blood T cell repertoires in COVID-19. Repertoires were generated with immunoSEQ multiplex PCR, while TCRdb's copy carries only in-frame clones and drops some. The repertoire holds about 480,000 clones, approximately 87% seen once, with over 1.5% in the top ten. The sequenced sample consisted of PBMCs or T cells enriched from blood (not recorded which). All receptors come from a woman between 40 and 55 years old who had recovered from COVID-19.

The rearrangement joins TRBV24-1 to TRBJ1-2, with D possibly matching TRBD1 (6 bases). V lost 7 bases and J 8 bases, leaving 16 bases between the germline ends. Germline assignment: CDR1 KGHDR and CDR2 SFDVKD. The CDR3 sequence is 13 residues long. CDR3 residues: CATSPRGVGGYTF. The CDR3 DNA follows: TGTGCCACCAGCCCCAGGGGCGTCGGGGGCTACACCTTC.

The V gene is TRBV5-5, the J gene TRBJ2-3; 8 nucleotides agree with TRBD1. The germline V gene has CDR1 SGHKS and CDR2 YYEKEE (reference sequence). The CDR3 consists of 16 residues. V lost 4 bases to trimming and J lost 6 bases; unmatched junction nucleotides: 13. The CDR3 DNA reads TGTGCCAGCAGCCTGGGACAGGAGGCGGTTGGTGATACGCAGTATTTT. As protein: CASSLGQEAVGDTQYF.

This chain uses TRBV19 with TRBJ1-4; possibly TRBD1 for D (6 bases). The CDR3 length is 15 residues. From germline, CDR1 is LNHDA and CDR2 SQIVND (reference sequence). The V end lost 6 bases, the J end lost 6 bases, and 17 bases lay between the germline ends. For the CDR3, the DNA is TGTGCCAGTAGGACGACAGGCACTAATGATGAAAAACTGTTTTTT. Translating gives CASRTTGTNDEKLFF.

Only one count was recorded for this clone. This chain connects TRBV29-1 to TRBJ1-1; no reliable D call. Germline CDR1 SQVTM, CDR2 ANQGSEA. Trimming left V 4 bases short and J 0 bases short, with 9 bases between. The CDR3 runs 13 residues. In nucleotides, the CDR3 is TGCAGCGTTGGGAGGGTTATGAACACTGAAGCTTTCTTT. Its protein product is CSVGRVMNTEAFF.

The V gene is TRBV7-2, the J gene TRBJ1-5; D gene uncertain. Germline CDR1 is SGHTA and CDR2 is FQGNSA. This CDR3 spans 15 amino acids. V gave up 2 bases and J gave up 2 bases, with 10 bases separating them. The CDR3 reads CASSLYSEGNQPQHF. The CDR3 DNA is TGTGCCAGCAGCTTATATTCTGAGGGCAATCAGCCCCAGCATTTT.

The CDR3 DNA reads as TGTGCCAGTAGTCTCGGACAGAGGTTGGGCGGCTACACCTTC. This sequence encodes CASSLGQRLGGYTF. The rearrangement joins TRBV19 to TRBJ1-2; TRBD1 is a possible D gene (6 bases). The germline gives CDR1 LNHDA, CDR2 SQIVND (reference sequence). The CDR3 has 14 residues. The ends were cut back, 5 bases at V and 8 bases at J, with 18 bases in the middle.

In this sample, this clone turned up once. The V gene is TRBV11-3, the J gene TRBJ2-1, with D possibly being TRBD2 (6 bases). V was cut by 0 bases and J by 12 bases, with 18 bases left in between. Germline V gene data show CDR1 as SGHNT and CDR2 as YENEEA. This CDR3 region has 15 residues. This CDR3 is CASSLEMGGFGGQFF. The DNA for the CDR3 is TGTGCCAGCAGCTTAGAGATGGGCGGTTTCGGGGGGCAGTTCTTC. Using reference TRBV11-3 and TRBJ2-1 for the parts outside the CDR3, the full variable domain is EAGVVQSPRYKIIEKKQPVAFWCNPISGHNTLYWYLQNLGQGPELLIRYENEEAVDDSQLPKDRFSAERLKGVDSTLKIQPAELGDSAVYLCASSLEMGGFGGQFFGPGTRLTVL.

V gene TRBV7-2 combines with J gene TRBJ2-6, with D possibly matching TRBD1 (6 bases). There are 18 residues in the CDR3. V gave up 1 base and J gave up 0 bases, with 13 bases separating them. Germline V lookup: CDR1 SGHTA, CDR2 FQGNSA. The CDR3 here is CASSLGGQIPSGANVLTF. In DNA, the CDR3 is TGTGCCAGCAGCTTAGGAGGACAGATCCCCTCTGGGGCCAACGTCCTGACTTTC.